Each of the 3 T cell receptor beta chains below was sequenced from the same sample in a study of shared clonotypes between healthy human individuals. Some clones are missing from TCRdb's copy, which holds only in-frame ones; the method was immunoSEQ multiplex PCR. This table holds about 2.3 million clones, approximately 90% found once. The material sequenced was naive CD4+ T cells from PBMCs. Subset meaning: CD45RA+ positively selected. The source is a man between 18 and 35 years old in good health. Some clones in this sample may be carry-over from other donors' samples.

V gene TRBV15 combines with J gene TRBJ1-2; tentatively, D is TRBD1 (5 bases). The CDR3 consists of 14 residues. The V gene's germline CDR1 is LNHNV and CDR2 YYDKDF (reference sequence). Trimming pared 3 bases from V and 4 bases from J, leaving 12 bases between. CDR3 sequence reads: CATSSRQGAYGYTF. The CDR3 DNA reads as TGTGCCACCAGCAGCAGGCAGGGAGCCTATGGCTACACCTTC.

This chain joins TRBV7-3 and TRBJ2-1; 8 bases are shared with TRBD2. The CDR3 spans 15 residues. Germline trimming cut 4 bases from V and 6 bases from J; bases unmatched to any gene: 8. Germline CDR1 and CDR2: SGHTA and FQGTGA. The CDR3 region has the DNA TGTGCCAGCAGCTACACTAGCGGTGGGGGCAATGAGCAGTTCTTC. This translates into CASSYTSGGGNEQFF.

J is TRBJ1-1 and V is TRBV6-1; D uncertain. V dropped 3 bases and J dropped 2 bases, with 13 bases sitting between them. The CDR3 has 15 amino acids. CDR1 MNHNS and CDR2 SASEGT come from the germline V gene. The CDR3 is CASSDTRNLNTEAFF. CDR3 coding DNA: TGTGCCAGCAGTGATACCAGAAACCTCAACACTGAAGCTTTCTTT.